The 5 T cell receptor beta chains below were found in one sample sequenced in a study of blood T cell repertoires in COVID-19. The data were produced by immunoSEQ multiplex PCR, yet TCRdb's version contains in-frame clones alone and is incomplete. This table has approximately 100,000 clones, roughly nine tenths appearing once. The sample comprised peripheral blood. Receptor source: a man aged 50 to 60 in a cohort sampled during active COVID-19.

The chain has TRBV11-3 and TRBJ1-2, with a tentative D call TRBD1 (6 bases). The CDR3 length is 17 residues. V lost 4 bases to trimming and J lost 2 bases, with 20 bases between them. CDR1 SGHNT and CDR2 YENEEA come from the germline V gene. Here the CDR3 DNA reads TGTGCCAGCAGCTACGCCCTCTTGACAGGAACCAACTATGGCTACACCTTC. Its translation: CASSYALLTGTNYGYTF.

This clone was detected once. The CDR3: CASSLVIPVAGSYGYTF. The CDR3, as DNA: TGTGCCAGCAGCTTAGTTATTCCGGTAGCGGGATCCTATGGCTACACCTTC. The V call is TRBV7-2, the J call TRBJ1-2; D gene unclear. The V end was cut by 1 base, the J end by 4 bases, with 19 bases between. This CDR3 is 17 amino acids long. In germline, CDR1 is SGHTA, CDR2 FQGNSA.

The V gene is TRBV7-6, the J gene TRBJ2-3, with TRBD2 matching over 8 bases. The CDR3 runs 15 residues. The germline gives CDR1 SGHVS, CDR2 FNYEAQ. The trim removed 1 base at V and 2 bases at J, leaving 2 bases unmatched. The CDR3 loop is CASSLGGGITDTQYF. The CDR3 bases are TGTGCCAGCAGCTTAGGCGGGGGGATCACAGATACGCAGTATTTT.

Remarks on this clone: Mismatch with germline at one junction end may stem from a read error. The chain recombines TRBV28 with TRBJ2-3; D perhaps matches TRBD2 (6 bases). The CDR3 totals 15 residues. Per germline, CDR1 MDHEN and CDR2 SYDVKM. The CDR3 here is CASNLGIGGTDTQYF. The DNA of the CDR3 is TGTGCCAGCAATTTAGGGATTGGGGGGACAGATACGCAGTATTTT.

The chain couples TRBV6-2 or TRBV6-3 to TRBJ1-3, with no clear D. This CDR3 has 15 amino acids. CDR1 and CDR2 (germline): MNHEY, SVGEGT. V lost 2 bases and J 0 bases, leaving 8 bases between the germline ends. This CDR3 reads CASSYGGSSGNTIYF. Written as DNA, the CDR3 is TGTGCCAGCAGTTACGGAGGTAGCTCTGGAAACACCATATATTTT.